The T cell receptor beta chain under discussion was sequenced for a study of cytomegalovirus exposure and HLA in healthy donors. Donors were drawn from the roughly 130-subject validation cohort, separate from the roughly 700-subject first cohort. This CDR3 is 15 amino acids long. Germline V gene lookup returns CDR1 WNHNN and CDR2 SYGVQD (reference sequence). V shed 8 bases and J 5 bases; nucleotides not matched to a gene: 14. Generated by immunoSEQ multiplex PCR, the TCRdb table keeps only in-frame clones and is missing some. The table lists 90,000 or so clones, about 96% of them singletons. This clone came up once.

The V gene is TRBV10-1, the J gene TRBJ2-7; TRBD1 matches 8 bases. The receptor was isolated from a man aged 18-30 years in good health and CMV-seronegative. The material sequenced was PBMCs. The CDR3 here is CASLVRTGFFDEQYV. The CDR3 DNA sequence: TGCGCCAGCCTTGTCCGGACAGGGTTTTTCGACGAGCAGTACGTC.